A single sample gave rise to the 21 T cell receptor beta chains below, sequenced in a study of cytomegalovirus exposure and HLA in healthy donors. With 60 Vbeta and 13 Jbeta primers, the PCR was carried out. Profiling relied on immunoSEQ multiplex PCR, and the TCRdb table lists in-frame clones only, not all of them. The sample lists 200,000 to 250,000 clones; roughly four fifths were seen once. Sequencing was carried out using PBMCs. Source of these receptors: a woman aged 55-70 years in good health and CMV-seropositive.

V and J are TRBV7-2 and TRBJ2-2; TRBD1 matches 9 bases. Trimming at V came to 2 bases and at J to 3 bases, leaving 4 bases not matched to a gene. Germline V gene data show CDR1 as SGHTA and CDR2 as FQGNSA. CDR3 length: 16 residues. The DNA of the CDR3 is TGTGCCAGCAGCTTATTGGGACAGGGATACACCGGGGAGCTGTTTTTT. Protein: CASSLLGQGYTGELFF.

This chain links TRBV14 with TRBJ2-7; D may be TRBD1 (5 bases). Germline lookup yields CDR1 SGHDN and CDR2 FVKESK. The CDR3 spans 13 residues. With 6 bases removed from V and 6 bases from J, the gap between germline ends came to 15 bases. CDR3 in amino acids: CASRPDLRGEQYF. In DNA, the CDR3 is TGTGCCAGCAGACCGGACCTTAGGGGCGAGCAGTACTTC. The full variable domain, rest sourced from reference TRBV14 and TRBJ2-7, is EAGVTQFPSHSVIEKGQTVTLRCDPISGHDNLYWYRRVMGKEIKFLLHFVKESKQDESGMPNNRFLAERTGGTYSTLKVQPAELEDSGVYFCASRPDLRGEQYFGPGTRLTVT.

This clone showed up just once. This rearrangement joins TRBV7-2 to TRBJ2-1, with 12 bases aligning to TRBD2. Trimming removed 1 base from V and 7 bases from J; junction bases left unmatched: 5. This CDR3 has 16 amino acids. The V gene's germline CDR1 is SGHTA and CDR2 FQGNSA. The CDR3 nucleotides are TGTGCCAGCAGCTTAGTCTCGACTAGCGGGAGTAATGAGCAGTTCTTC. Translated: CASSLVSTSGSNEQFF.

The CDR3 spells CASSLWTSGNTGELFF. CDR3 nucleotides: TGCGCCAGCAGCTTGTGGACTAGCGGGAACACCGGGGAGCTGTTTTTT. The rearrangement uses TRBV5-1 and TRBJ2-2; 10 nucleotides align to TRBD2. Germline assignment: CDR1 SGHRS and CDR2 YFSETQ. The CDR3 is made up of 16 amino acids. The J segment lost 1 base and the V segment lost 1 base, leaving 1 base of the junction unmatched.

The chain carries TRBV2 and TRBJ2-7, with 9 bases identical to TRBD2. The germline gives CDR1 SNHLY, CDR2 FYNNEI. There are 18 residues in the CDR3. The junction had 19 bases not matched to a gene; V was cut back by 7 bases and J by 3 bases. The CDR3 nucleotides are TGTGCCAGCACTCACTGGTCTTCTAGCGGGAAGGCAGTCTACGAGCAGTACTTC. Translated, it gives CASTHWSSSGKAVYEQYF.

A few counts support this clone. The rearrangement uses TRBV4-2 and TRBJ2-3; tentative D call: TRBD2 (6 bases). The CDR3 covers 17 residues. V was shortened by 3 bases and J by 0 bases, with 16 bases between the two germline ends. Germline CDR1 LGHNA, CDR2 YNFKEQ. The CDR3 nucleotides are TGTGCCAGCAGCCAGGGGGAGGCAGGGCGGAGCACAGATACGCAGTATTTT. Its translation: CASSQGEAGRSTDTQYF.

The chain is built from TRBV6-1 and TRBJ1-4, with 12 bases lining up with TRBD1. CDR3 length: 18 residues. The germline gives CDR1 MNHNS, CDR2 SASEGT. V was pared by 4 bases and J by 7 bases, with 13 bases of the junction left unmatched. The CDR3 nucleotides read TGTGCCAGCAGTGGTTCCGGGACAGGGGGCATGTTAGGTGAAAAACTGTTTTTT. This codes for CASSGSGTGGMLGEKLFF.

This chain joins TRBV4-2 and TRBJ2-6; perhaps TRBD1 as D (5 bases). The length of the CDR3 is 15 residues. The germline V gene has CDR1 LGHNA and CDR2 YNFKEQ. V was shortened by 4 bases and J by 0 bases, with 7 bases between the two germline ends. The CDR3 protein is CASSPGYSGANVLTF. The CDR3 DNA is TGTGCCAGCAGCCCAGGGTACTCTGGGGCCAACGTCCTGACTTTC.

The chain joins TRBV5-4 to TRBJ2-7; 11 nucleotides align to TRBD2. The germline V gene has CDR1 SGHNT and CDR2 YYREEE (reference sequence). The CDR3 totals 17 residues. The junction had 8 bases not matched to a gene; V was cut back by 1 base and J by 2 bases. The CDR3 loop reads CASSLRKLAGVAYEQYF. In DNA, the CDR3 is TGTGCCAGCAGCTTGAGAAAACTAGCGGGAGTGGCCTACGAGCAGTACTTC.

The chain joins TRBV15 to TRBJ2-1; tentatively, D is TRBD2 (5 bases). This CDR3 is built from 15 residues. Germline V gives CDR1 LNHNV, CDR2 YYDKDF (reference sequence). The germline V and J ends were trimmed by 0 bases and 4 bases, with 10 bases remaining between them. The DNA for the CDR3 is TGTGCCACCAGCAGAGATACGGGAAATTACAATGAGCAGTTCTTC. It specifies CATSRDTGNYNEQFF.

V is TRBV18 and J is TRBJ2-7; D not resolved. Trimming pared 4 bases from V and 7 bases from J, leaving 11 bases between. The germline V gene encodes CDR1 KGHSH and CDR2 LQKENI. The CDR3 sequence is 12 residues long. The CDR3 nucleotides read TGTGCCAGCTCACGCGACTTGGGTGAGCAGTACTTC. Its protein product is CASSRDLGEQYF.

The rearrangement uses TRBV25-1 and TRBJ2-4; TRBD1 might be the D (6 bases). The V and J ends lost 4 bases and 5 bases respectively, with 15 bases between them. Germline V gives CDR1 MGHDK, CDR2 SYGVNS. The CDR3 is 15 residues long. CDR3 nucleotide sequence: TGTGCCAGCAGTGTCTCCGGACAGATCCAAAACATTCAGTACTTC. This translates into CASSVSGQIQNIQYF.

The chain couples TRBV5-4 to TRBJ2-5; TRBD2 might be the D (6 bases). Trimming removed 0 bases from V and 1 base from J, with 10 bases in between. Germline loops: CDR1 SGHNT, CDR2 YYREEE (reference sequence). The CDR3 covers 15 residues. CDR3 sequence: CASSLAGTRQETQYF. The CDR3 DNA is TGTGCCAGCAGCTTGGCCGGGACTCGCCAAGAGACCCAGTACTTC.

The V gene is TRBV28, the J gene TRBJ2-2, with 9 bases identical to TRBD2. Germline V gene data show CDR1 as MDHEN and CDR2 as SYDVKM. CDR3 length: 17 residues. Trimming at V came to 2 bases and at J to 5 bases, leaving 9 bases not matched to a gene. The DNA for the CDR3 is TGTGCCAGCAGTTTAGCCGGCGGCGCGGGAGGGACCGGGGAGCTGTTTTTT. Translating gives CASSLAGGAGGTGELFF.

This clone was picked up one time. V and J are TRBV18 and TRBJ2-1; D is undetermined. V gave up 0 bases and J gave up 9 bases, with 12 bases separating them. The CDR3 covers 14 residues. In germline, CDR1 is KGHSH, CDR2 LQKENI. This CDR3 reads CASSPPSLSGEQFF. The CDR3 DNA reads as TGTGCCAGCTCACCACCATCACTCTCTGGTGAGCAGTTCTTC.

This rearrangement joins TRBV25-1 to TRBJ1-2; no clear D. CDR1 MGHDK and CDR2 SYGVNS come from the germline V gene. Trimming removed 4 bases at V and 8 bases at J, with 17 bases between. The CDR3 is 14 amino acids. The CDR3 region has the DNA TGTGCCAGCAGTGTGGCTGGCGAAGGGAGAGGCTACACCTTC. It translates to CASSVAGEGRGYTF.

The rearrangement uses TRBV7-9 and TRBJ1-4; D not resolved. Between the trimmed V and J ends, which lost 5 bases and 8 bases, there was a span of 9 bases. The CDR3 consists of 12 residues. In germline, CDR1 is SEHNR, CDR2 FQNEAQ (reference sequence). CDR3 protein: CASSAPGEKLFF. For the CDR3, the DNA is TGTGCCAGCAGCGCCCCCGGGGAAAAACTGTTTTTT.

The rearrangement links TRBV5-4 to TRBJ2-5; a possible D gene is TRBD1 (5 bases). Trimming removed 2 bases from V and 5 bases from J, with 10 bases in between. CDR3 length equals 13 residues. Germline loops: CDR1 SGHNT, CDR2 YYREEE (reference sequence). The CDR3 loop is CASSLRRGETQYF. CDR3 in DNA: TGTGCCAGCAGCTTAAGAAGGGGTGAGACCCAGTACTTC.

This chain joins TRBV6-1 and TRBJ2-5; D gene ambiguous. Germline CDR1 reads MNHNS; CDR2 reads SASEGT. The CDR3 covers 12 residues. Deletions cut 6 bases from V and 7 bases from J, with 12 bases between. The DNA for the CDR3 is TGTGCCAGCAGCAACCCCTTCGGGACCCAGTACTTC. It specifies CASSNPFGTQYF.

This chain joins TRBV7-9 and TRBJ2-3, with a tentative D call TRBD2 (5 bases). The germline V and J ends were trimmed by 1 base and 3 bases, with 11 bases remaining between them. Germline lookup yields CDR1 SEHNR and CDR2 FQNEAQ (reference sequence). The CDR3 length is 15 residues. The CDR3 region has the DNA TGTGCCAGCAGCTTAGACCTAGCTGCGACAGATACGCAGTATTTT. This sequence encodes CASSLDLAATDTQYF.

The gene calls are TRBV5-6 and TRBJ1-2; D ambiguous. The V gene's germline CDR1 is SGHDT and CDR2 YYEEEE. V gave up 1 base and J gave up 5 bases, with 3 bases separating them. The CDR3 loop spans 11 amino acids. The CDR3 loop is CASSLLYGYTF. CDR3 DNA sequence: TGTGCCAGCAGCTTGTTATATGGCTACACCTTC.